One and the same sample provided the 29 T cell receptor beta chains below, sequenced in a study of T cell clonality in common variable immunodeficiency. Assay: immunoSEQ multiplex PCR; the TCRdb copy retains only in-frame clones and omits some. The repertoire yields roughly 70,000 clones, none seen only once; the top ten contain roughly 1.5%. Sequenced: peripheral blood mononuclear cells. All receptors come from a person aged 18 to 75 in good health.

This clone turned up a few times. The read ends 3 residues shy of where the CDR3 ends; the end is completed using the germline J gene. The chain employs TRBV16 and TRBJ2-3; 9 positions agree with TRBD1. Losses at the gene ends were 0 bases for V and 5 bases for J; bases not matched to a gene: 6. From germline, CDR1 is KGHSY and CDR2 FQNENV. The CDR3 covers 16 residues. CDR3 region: CASSQSRTGAKDTQYF. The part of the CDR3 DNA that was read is TGTGCCAGCAGCCAATCCAGGACAGGGGCGAAAGATACG.

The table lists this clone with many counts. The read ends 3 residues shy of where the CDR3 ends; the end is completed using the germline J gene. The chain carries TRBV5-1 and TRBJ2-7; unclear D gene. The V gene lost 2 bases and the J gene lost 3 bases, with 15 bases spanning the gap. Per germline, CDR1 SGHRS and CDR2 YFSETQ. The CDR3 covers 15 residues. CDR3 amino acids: CASSLGQVLFYEQYF. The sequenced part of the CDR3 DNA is TGCGCCAGCAGCTTAGGCCAGGTACTTTTCTACGAG.

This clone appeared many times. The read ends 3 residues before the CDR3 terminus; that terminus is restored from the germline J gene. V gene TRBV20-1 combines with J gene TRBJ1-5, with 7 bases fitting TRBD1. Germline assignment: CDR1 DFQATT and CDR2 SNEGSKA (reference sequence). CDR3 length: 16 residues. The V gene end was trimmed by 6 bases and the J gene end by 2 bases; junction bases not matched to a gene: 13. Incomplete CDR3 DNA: TGCAGTGCCCGACGCGGAGGGGGCCGGGGCAATCAGCCC. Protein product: CSARRGGGRGNQP. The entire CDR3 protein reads CSARRGGGRGNQPQHF.

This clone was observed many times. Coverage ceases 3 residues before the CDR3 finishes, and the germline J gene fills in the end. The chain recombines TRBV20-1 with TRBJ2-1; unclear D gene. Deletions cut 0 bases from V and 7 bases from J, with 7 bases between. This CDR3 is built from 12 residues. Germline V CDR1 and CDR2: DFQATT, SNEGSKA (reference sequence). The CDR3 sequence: CSARDSWNEQFF. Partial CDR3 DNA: TGCAGTGCTAGAGACAGTTGGAATGAG.

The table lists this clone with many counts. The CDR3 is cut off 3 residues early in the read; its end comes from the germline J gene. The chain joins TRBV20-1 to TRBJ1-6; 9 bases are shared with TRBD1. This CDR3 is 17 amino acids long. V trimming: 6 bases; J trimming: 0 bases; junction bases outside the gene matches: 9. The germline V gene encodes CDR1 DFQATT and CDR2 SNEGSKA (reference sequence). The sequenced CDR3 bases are TGCAGTGCCCACGGACAGGGGACGAGCTCCTATAATTCACCC. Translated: CSAHGQGTSSYNSP. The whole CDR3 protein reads CSAHGQGTSSYNSPLHF.

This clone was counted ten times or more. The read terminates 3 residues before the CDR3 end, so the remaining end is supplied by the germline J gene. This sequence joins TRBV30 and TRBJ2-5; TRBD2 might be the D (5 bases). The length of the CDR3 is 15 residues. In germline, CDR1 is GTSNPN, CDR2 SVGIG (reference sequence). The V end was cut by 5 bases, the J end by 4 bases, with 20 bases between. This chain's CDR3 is CAWGITRRSTETQYF. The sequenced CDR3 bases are TGTGCCTGGGGAATCACTAGGAGGTCAACAGAGACC.

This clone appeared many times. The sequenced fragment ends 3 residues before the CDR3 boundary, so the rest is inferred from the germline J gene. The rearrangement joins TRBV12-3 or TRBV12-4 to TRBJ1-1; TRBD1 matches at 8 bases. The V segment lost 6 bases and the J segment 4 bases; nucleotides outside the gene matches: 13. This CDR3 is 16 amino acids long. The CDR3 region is CASRTGTGGEGTEAFF. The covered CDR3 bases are TGTGCCAGCAGAACCGGGACAGGAGGTGAGGGCACTGAA.

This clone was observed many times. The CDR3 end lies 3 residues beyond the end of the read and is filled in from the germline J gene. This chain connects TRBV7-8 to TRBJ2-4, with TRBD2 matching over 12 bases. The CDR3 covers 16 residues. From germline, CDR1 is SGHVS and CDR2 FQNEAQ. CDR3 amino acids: CASSSLGGLAGFIQYF. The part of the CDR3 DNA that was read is TGTGCCAGCAGCTCCCTTGGGGGACTAGCGGGTTTTATT.

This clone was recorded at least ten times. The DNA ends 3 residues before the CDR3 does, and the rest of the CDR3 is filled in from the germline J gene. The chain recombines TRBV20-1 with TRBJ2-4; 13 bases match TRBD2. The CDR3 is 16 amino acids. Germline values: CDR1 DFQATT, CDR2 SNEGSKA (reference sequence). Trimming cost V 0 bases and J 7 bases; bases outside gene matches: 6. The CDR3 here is CSARDSGTSGNNIQYF. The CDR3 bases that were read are TGCAGTGCTAGAGATTCCGGGACTAGCGGGAACAACATT.

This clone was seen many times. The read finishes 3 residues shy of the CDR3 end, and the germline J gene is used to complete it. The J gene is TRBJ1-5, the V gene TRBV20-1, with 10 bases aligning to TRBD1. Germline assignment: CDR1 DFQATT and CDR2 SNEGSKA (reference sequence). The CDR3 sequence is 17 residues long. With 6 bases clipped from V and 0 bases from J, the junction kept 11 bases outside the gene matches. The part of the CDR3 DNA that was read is TGCAGTGCCCCACAACGACAGGGGGCGGCTAGCAATCAGCCC. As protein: CSAPQRQGAASNQP. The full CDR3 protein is CSAPQRQGAASNQPQHF.

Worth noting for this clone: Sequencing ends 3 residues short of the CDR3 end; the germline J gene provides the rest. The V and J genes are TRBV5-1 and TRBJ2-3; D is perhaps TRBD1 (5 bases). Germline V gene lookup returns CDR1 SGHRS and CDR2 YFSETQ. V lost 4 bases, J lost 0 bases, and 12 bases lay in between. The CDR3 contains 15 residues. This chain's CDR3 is CASSPKGLSTDTQYF. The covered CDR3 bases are TGCGCCAGCAGCCCGAAGGGGCTAAGCACAGATACG.

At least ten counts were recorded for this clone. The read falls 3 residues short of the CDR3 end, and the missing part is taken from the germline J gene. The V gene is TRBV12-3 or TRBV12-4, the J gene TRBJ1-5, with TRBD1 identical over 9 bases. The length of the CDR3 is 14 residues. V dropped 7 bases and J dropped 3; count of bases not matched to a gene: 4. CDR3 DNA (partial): TGTGCCAGCACAGGGACAGGGTCCAATCAGCCC. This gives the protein CASTGTGSNQP. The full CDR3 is CASTGTGSNQPQHF.

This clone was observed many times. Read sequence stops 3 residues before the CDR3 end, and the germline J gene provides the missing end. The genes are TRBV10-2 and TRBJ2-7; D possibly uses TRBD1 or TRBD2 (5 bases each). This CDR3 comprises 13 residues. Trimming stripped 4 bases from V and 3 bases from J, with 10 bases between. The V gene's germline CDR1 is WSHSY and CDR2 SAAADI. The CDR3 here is CASSVEGFYEQYF. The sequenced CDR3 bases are TGCGCCAGCAGTGTTGAGGGGTTCTACGAG.

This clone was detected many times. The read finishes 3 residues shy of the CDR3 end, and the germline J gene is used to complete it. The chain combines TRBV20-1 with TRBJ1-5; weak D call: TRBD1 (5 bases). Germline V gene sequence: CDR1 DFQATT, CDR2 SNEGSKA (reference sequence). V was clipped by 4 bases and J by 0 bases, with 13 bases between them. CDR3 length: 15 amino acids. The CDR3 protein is CSAKGDFGSNQPQHF. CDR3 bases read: TGCAGTGCTAAAGGGGACTTTGGTAGCAATCAGCCC.

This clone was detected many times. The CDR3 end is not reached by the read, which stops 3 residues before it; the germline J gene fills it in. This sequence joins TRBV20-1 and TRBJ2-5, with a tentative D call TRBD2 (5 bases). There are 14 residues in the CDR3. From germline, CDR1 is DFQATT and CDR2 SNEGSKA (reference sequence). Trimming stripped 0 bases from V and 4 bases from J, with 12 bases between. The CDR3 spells CSARDLAGPETQYF. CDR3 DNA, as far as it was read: TGCAGTGCTAGAGATTTGGCGGGCCCAGAGACC.

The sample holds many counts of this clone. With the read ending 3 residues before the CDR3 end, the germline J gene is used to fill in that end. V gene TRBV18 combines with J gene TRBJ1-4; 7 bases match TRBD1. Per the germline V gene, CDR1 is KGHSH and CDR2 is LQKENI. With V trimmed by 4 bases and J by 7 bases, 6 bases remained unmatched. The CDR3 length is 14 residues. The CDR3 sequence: CASSQGAGREKLFF. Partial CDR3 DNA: TGTGCCAGCTCACAGGGGGCAGGGCGTGAAAAA.

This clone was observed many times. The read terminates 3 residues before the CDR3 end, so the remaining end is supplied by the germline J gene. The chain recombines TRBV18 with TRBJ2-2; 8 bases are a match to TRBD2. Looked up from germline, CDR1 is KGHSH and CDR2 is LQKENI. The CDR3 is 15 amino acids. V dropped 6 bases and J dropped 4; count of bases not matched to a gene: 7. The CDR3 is CASSSSGRTTGELFF. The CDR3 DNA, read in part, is TGTGCCAGCTCCTCGAGCGGGAGAACCACCGGGGAG.

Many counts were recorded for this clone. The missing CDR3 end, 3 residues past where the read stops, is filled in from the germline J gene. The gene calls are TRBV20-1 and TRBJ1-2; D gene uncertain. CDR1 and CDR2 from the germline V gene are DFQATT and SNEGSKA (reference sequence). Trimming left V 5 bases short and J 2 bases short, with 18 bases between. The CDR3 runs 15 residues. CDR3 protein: CSAAPLIGRNYGYTF. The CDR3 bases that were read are TGCAGTGCTGCTCCCCTGATTGGCAGGAACTATGGC.

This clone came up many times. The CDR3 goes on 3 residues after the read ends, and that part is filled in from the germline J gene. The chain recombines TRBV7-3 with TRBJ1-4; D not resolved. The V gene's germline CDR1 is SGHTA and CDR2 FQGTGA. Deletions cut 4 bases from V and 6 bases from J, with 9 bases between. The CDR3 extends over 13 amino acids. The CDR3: CASSSSPYEKLFF. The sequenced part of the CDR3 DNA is TGTGCCAGCAGCTCGTCCCCTTATGAAAAA.

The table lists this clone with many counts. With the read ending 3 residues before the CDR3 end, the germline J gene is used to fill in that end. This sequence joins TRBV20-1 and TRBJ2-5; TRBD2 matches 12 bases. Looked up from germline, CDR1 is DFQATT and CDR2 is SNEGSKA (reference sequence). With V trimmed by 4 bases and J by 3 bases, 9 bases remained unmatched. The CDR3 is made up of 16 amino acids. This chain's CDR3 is CSATPGGLAGKETQYF. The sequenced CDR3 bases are TGCAGTGCTACCCCCGGCGGACTAGCGGGGAAAGAGACC.

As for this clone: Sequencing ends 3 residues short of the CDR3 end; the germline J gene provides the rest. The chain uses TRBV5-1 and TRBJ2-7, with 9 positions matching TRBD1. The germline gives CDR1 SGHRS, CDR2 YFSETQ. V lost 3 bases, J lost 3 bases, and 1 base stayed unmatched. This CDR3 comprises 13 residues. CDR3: CASSWGQGYEQYF. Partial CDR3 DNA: TGCGCCAGCAGCTGGGGACAGGGCTACGAG.

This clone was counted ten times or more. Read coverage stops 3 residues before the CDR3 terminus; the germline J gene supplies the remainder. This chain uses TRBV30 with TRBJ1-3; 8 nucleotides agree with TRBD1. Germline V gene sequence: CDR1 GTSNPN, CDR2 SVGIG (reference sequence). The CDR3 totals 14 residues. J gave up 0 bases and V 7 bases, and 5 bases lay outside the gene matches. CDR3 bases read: TGTGCCTCCCAGGGGGCCGGCTCTGGAAACACC. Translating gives CASQGAGSGNT. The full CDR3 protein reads CASQGAGSGNTIYF.

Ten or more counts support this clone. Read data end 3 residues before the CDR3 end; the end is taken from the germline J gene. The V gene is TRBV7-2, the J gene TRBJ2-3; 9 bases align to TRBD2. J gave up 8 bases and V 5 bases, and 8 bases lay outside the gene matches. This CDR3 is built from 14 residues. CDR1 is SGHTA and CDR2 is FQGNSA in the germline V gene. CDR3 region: CASSPSGARGTQYF. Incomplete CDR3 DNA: TGTGCCAGCAGCCCTAGCGGGGCCCGGGGTACG.

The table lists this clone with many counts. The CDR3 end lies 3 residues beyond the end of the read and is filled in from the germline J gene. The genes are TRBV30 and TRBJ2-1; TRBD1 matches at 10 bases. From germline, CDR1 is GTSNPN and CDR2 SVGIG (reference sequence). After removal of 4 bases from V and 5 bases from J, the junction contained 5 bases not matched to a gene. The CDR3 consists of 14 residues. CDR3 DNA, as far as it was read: TGTGCCTGGATAGCCGGGACAGGGGACAATGAG. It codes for CAWIAGTGDNE. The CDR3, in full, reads CAWIAGTGDNEQFF.

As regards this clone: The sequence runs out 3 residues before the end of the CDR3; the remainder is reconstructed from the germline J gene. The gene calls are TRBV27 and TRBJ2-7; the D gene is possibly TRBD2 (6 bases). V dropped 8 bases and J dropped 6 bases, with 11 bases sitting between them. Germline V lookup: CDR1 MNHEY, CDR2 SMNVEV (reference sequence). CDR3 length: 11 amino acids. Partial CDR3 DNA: TGTGCCAGCGCCGGGGGTCTCGAG. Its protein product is CASAGGLE. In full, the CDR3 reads CASAGGLEQYF.

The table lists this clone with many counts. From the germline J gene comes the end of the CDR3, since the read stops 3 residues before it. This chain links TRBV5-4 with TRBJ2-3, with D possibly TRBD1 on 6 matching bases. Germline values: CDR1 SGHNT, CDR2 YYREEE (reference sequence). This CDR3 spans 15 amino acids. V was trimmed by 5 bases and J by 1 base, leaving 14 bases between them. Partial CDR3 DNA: TGTGCCAGCAGTTTAACAGGGCCAGGCACAGATACG. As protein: CASSLTGPGTDT. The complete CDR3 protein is CASSLTGPGTDTQYF. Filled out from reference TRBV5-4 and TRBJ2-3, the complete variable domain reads ETGVTQSPTHLIKTRGQQVTLRCSSQSGHNTVSWYQQALGQGPQFIFQYYREEENGRGNFPPRFSGLQFPNYSSELNVNALELDDSALYLCASSLTGPGTDTQYFGPGTRLTVL.

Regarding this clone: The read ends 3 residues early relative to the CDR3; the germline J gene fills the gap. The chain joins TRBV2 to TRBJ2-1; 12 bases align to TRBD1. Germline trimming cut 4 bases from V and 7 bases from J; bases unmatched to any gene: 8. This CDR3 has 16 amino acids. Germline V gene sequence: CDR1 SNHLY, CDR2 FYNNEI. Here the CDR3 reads CASSGPGQGAENEQFF. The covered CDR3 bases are TGTGCCAGCAGTGGCCCGGGACAGGGGGCGGAGAATGAG.

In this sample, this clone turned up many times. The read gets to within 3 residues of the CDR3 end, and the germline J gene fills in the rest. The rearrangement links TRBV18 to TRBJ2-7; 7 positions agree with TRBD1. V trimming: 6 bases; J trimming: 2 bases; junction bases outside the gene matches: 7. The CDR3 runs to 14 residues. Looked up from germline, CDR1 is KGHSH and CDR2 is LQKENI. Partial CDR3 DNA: TGTGCCAGCTCTCGGACAGGAATCACCTACGAG. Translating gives CASSRTGITYE. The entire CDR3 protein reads CASSRTGITYEQYF.

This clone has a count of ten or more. The CDR3 DNA, read in part, is TGTGCCAGCAGCTTAAGCGCGGGACAAGAGACC. Translation: CASSLSAGQET. The entire CDR3 sequence reads CASSLSAGQETQYF. The chain joins TRBV11-2 to TRBJ2-5; a possible D gene is TRBD2 (6 bases). The read finishes 3 residues shy of the CDR3 end, and the germline J gene is used to complete it. Germline CDR1 SGHAT, CDR2 FQNNGV. The CDR3 is made up of 14 amino acids. V was trimmed by 2 bases and J by 2 bases, leaving 9 bases between them.